This is a list of T cell receptor beta chains from one sample in a study of shared clonotypes between healthy human individuals. TCRdb keeps only in-frame clones here, not all; method: immunoSEQ multiplex PCR. This sample has 2,500,000 or so clones, with 93% found just once. The specimen was naive CD4+ T cells from PBMCs. These receptors were taken from a man aged 18 to 29 in good health. Some clones in this sample may be carry-over from other donors' samples. CDR3s include the opening cysteine and the closing phenylalanine or tryptophan.

V	J	CDR3
TRBV5-4	TRBJ2-5	CASSLSTGRGETQYF
TRBV15	TRBJ2-5	CATSRGWLETQYF
TRBV15	TRBJ2-3	CATSRDPGGKGTDTQYF
TRBV7-9	TRBJ1-5	CASSLGWGDNQPQHF
TRBV7-3	TRBJ2-7	CASSSRVDRSYEQYF
TRBV28	TRBJ1-5	CASIPSRNNQPQHF
TRBV6-5	TRBJ1-6	CASSYSQGLQSPLHF
TRBV5-1	TRBJ2-5	CASSFGQGETQYF
TRBV4-2	TRBJ1-5	CASSTLTAGNQPQHF
TRBV6-5	TRBJ1-2	CASSPRTGNRGYTF
TRBV28	TRBJ2-7	CASSLRRDSYEQYF
TRBV5-4	TRBJ2-3	CASDDRGGTGTQYF
TRBV6-4	TRBJ1-2	CASSDSGGRGYTF
TRBV9	TRBJ2-3	CASSEGVPSGTDTQYF